The rows below give T cell receptor beta chains drawn from one sample of a study of T cells after yellow fever vaccination. TCRdb reanalysed the 5' RACE reads using MiXCR and keeps one entry per CDR3 protein. Seen here are around 310,000 distinct CDR3 sequences, about 4% observed once, and the top ten hold 24%. This specimen was PBMCs, taken 5 days after the yellow fever booster vaccination. These receptors came from a man younger than 35 who received the YFV17D yellow fever vaccine. CDR3s include the opening cysteine and the closing phenylalanine or tryptophan. The D gene is left open where the match is weak. Size tells how often a clone was seen (once, few, many) or the class of an expanded clone, and some rows leave it out.

d_gene,v_gene,len,j_gene,abundance,CDR3aa,CDR3nt
NA,TRBV11-2,13,TRBJ1-1,few,CASSYWTNTEAFF,TGTGCCAGCAGCTATTGGACGAACACTGAAGCTTTCTTT
NA,TRBV3-1,14,TRBJ2-1,few,CASSSDALGHEQFF,TGTGCCAGCAGCTCGGACGCATTGGGCCATGAGCAGTTCTTC
NA,TRBV20-1,14,TRBJ2-6,many,CSAPTRSGANVLTF,TGCAGTGCTCCTACTAGGTCTGGGGCCAACGTCCTGACTTTC
NA,TRBV29-1,11,TRBJ2-7,NA,CSVEGVIEQYF,TGCAGCGTTGAAGGTGTGATCGAGCAGTACTTC
NA,TRBV5-1,14,TRBJ1-1,few,CASSPREGGTEAFF,TGCGCCAGCAGCCCCCGAGAGGGCGGCACTGAAGCTTTCTTT
NA,TRBV12-3/TRBV12-4,12,TRBJ1-2,NA,CASSRDTGGYTF,TGTGCCAGCAGTCGGGACACGGGCGGCTACACCTTC
TRBD1,TRBV5-1,15,TRBJ2-1,many,CASSFTGTEVNEQFF,TGCGCCAGCAGCTTCACCGGGACAGAGGTTAATGAGCAGTTCTTC
NA,TRBV5-1,11,TRBJ2-2,NA,CASKDTGELFF,TGCGCCAGCAAGGACACCGGGGAGCTGTTTTTT
NA,TRBV4-3,19,TRBJ1-4,many,CASSPPIEKGRVIAEKLFF,TGCGCCAGCAGCCCACCGATAGAAAAAGGTCGAGTCATTGCAGAAAAACTGTTTTTT
NA,TRBV5-6,13,TRBJ2-5,NA,CASSFWDRETQYF,TGTGCCAGCAGCTTCTGGGATAGGGAGACCCAGTACTTC
TRBD1,TRBV5-1,15,TRBJ2-7,NA,CASSLAWTGADEQYF,TGCGCCAGCAGCTTGGCATGGACAGGGGCAGACGAGCAGTACTTC
NA,TRBV4-3,15,TRBJ2-3,few,CASSQSPVAPDTQYF,TGCGCCAGCAGCCAATCACCCGTAGCGCCAGATACGCAGTATTTT